One and the same sample provided the 3 T cell receptor beta chains below, sequenced in a study of lymphopenia after photon versus proton radiotherapy. Libraries were prepared by immunoSEQ multiplex PCR; TCRdb keeps only in-frame clonotypes and omits some of them. The sample yields 11,000 to 15,000 clones, over 65% seen once. The material sequenced was peripheral blood, taken from a patient treated with photon-based radiotherapy. The receptors derive from a middle-aged man with gastric cancer.

This rearrangement joins TRBV7-9 to TRBJ2-7, with 12 bases identical to TRBD2. The CDR3 is 15 amino acids. Trimming removed 1 base from V and 5 bases from J; junction bases left unmatched: 3. Germline V gives CDR1 SEHNR, CDR2 FQNEAQ (reference sequence). The CDR3 DNA sequence: TGTGCCAGCAGCTTAGGACTAGCGGGGGCGGACGAGCAGTACGTC. Its translation is CASSLGLAGADEQYV.

The chain uses TRBV7-9 and TRBJ1-2; D not certain. CDR1 and CDR2 from the germline V gene are SEHNR and FQNEAQ (reference sequence). Trimming stripped 5 bases from V and 4 bases from J, with 20 bases between. This CDR3 region has 16 residues. DNA of the CDR3: TGTGCCAGCAGCAGTCCGGACCATGGAAAGACCTATGGCTACACCTTC. It codes for CASSSPDHGKTYGYTF.

V gene TRBV27 combines with J gene TRBJ2-5; 7 positions match TRBD2. The J call may be in error: the DNA end matches TRBJ2-7 better. Germline lookup yields CDR1 MNHEY and CDR2 SMNVEV (reference sequence). This CDR3 comprises 13 residues. The CDR3 loop is CASSLTGTNEQYF. Written as DNA, the CDR3 is TGTGCCAGCAGCTTAACCGGGACTAACGAGCAGTACTTC.